This T cell receptor beta chain is from a study of shared clonotypes between healthy human individuals. Study results and limitations: A reduction in generation probabilities was seen for non-shared clonotypes relative to those shared by all four donors.

Comment on this clone: No antigen is known for it.

Each donor was a Caucasian adult residing in Nashville, Tennessee. Trimming removed 0 bases from V and 5 bases from J, with 14 bases in between. The germline V gene has CDR1 LGHNA and CDR2 YNFKEQ. The CDR3 consists of 16 residues. Repertoires were generated with immunoSEQ multiplex PCR, while TCRdb's copy carries only in-frame clones and drops some. The sample yields a few million clones, more than 80% seen once. The J gene is TRBJ2-1, the V gene TRBV4-2; D may match TRBD1 or TRBD2 (5 bases each). The clonotype comes from a man between 18 and 35 years old in good health. Sequenced material: naive CD4+ T cells sorted from blood. This sample's subset: CD45RA+ positively selected. This chain's CDR3 is CASSQDGTAYDNEQFF. The CDR3 DNA sequence: TGTGCCAGCAGCCAAGATGGGACGGCCTACGACAATGAGCAGTTCTTC.